Detailed here is one T cell receptor beta chain. These data originate in a study of T cells in Graves' hyperthyroidism and ophthalmopathy. Authors of the study amplified TCR beta CDR3 regions from RNA transcripts. Primed by the HTBI set, a first-round RT-PCR was run on the TCR CDR3. One entry per CDR3 protein, called by TCRdb with MiXCR from the multiplex PCR reads. In the table there are about 95,000 distinct CDR3 sequences, around 40% of which are singletons. Input material: peripheral blood or thyroid tissue (not recorded which). The origin of this receptor is a woman between 25 and 40 years old with Graves' hyperthyroidism.

The DNA of the CDR3 is TGCAGTGCTGGGCGGGCAAATTCACCCCTCCACTTT. Translation gives CSAGRANSPLHF. The chain carries TRBV20-1 and TRBJ1-6; D is uncertain. CDR3 size: 12 residues. Trimming stripped 5 bases from V and 7 bases from J, with 9 bases between. From germline, CDR1 is DFQATT and CDR2 SNEGSKA (reference sequence).